Reported below is one T cell receptor beta chain. Its antigen is still unknown. There are no base qualities to consult, and no much larger clone falls within one base. V is cut by 3 bases and J by 5 bases, and the space between the germline ends is 11 bases. Measured from the cysteine to the phenylalanine, the CDR3 is 15 residues long. This entry keeps only the CDR3 DNA: 45 bases, framed from base 1. Via the germline V gene (reference sequence), CDR1 is LGHDT and CDR2 YNNKEL. Read against the paper, the sample's time point label means: about 28 days (+/-7) after the second vaccine dose. AZD1222 recipients with second doses at about 4 weeks or about 12 weeks were pooled, because spike-specific TCR depth and breadth did not differ between schedules. Vaccinee samples were obtained from the UK trials COV001 and COV002, which included a single-blind randomized controlled phase 2/3 trial of AZD1222 (ChAdOx1 nCoV-19) in healthy adults. For TCRbeta chain sequencing, PBMC samples were collected from trial participants at day 0 and at day 28 after the second dose.

The data originate from a study of T cell responses to AZD1222 COVID-19 vaccine (dated by TCRdb to the early 2020s). About the full investigation: TCR sequencing was performed for approximately 240 trial participants, of whom some 200 were given two doses of AZD1222 and about 25 were given two doses of MenACWY control vaccine. Trial participants were enrolled by age into subgroups of 18-55, 56-69 and 70-plus years, and 148, 28 and 57 TCR-sequenced participants, respectively, were included in these subgroups.

What the research found in general, with its limitations: In the small 56-69-year group, the increase in depth fell short of significance, most likely because of low power. A significant rise in spike-specific TCR breadth and depth was observed after two AZD1222 doses relative to day 0 and relative to MenACWY recipients. Because no day 14 peak-response samples were available, repertoires were characterized only after the peak T cell response. Conclusions about previously exposed vaccinees are limited because only 5 or 6 AZD1222 recipients were SARS-CoV-2 seropositive at baseline. Epitopes outside the regions mutated in the B.1.351 and B.1.1.7 variants were reportedly recognized by nearly half of the unique spike-specific TCRs. Participants were mostly white British, with more females than males. The authors suggested clonal diversity may have been underestimated. Vaccine-associated CD4 TCRs spanned the whole spike protein, with dominant responses in regions 160-218 and 743-854.

The CDR3 regions of human TCRbeta chains were analyzed by immunosequencing. As for the authors' bioinformatics: Repertoire TCRs were checked for matches against a reference library of SARS-CoV-2-specific TCRs that had been generated using the MIRA antigen-specificity platform. Breadth was defined as the fraction of unique TCRs that were SARS-CoV-2-associated. Depth was defined as the fraction of total T cells that were SARS-CoV-2-associated. Using the MIRA data, every spike-specific TCR was mapped to the spike region that the TCR reacted to and assigned to either a CD4 or a CD8 class. Log10-transformed breadth and depth values were compared by one-way ANOVA with Sidak's multiple comparisons tests. This is the immuneACCESS table as TCRdb keeps it, with only in-frame sequences that have V and J called. A part of the clones is gone; compared with another copy, unresolved V genes explain less than half, and the rest is unexplained. The V and J calls and the clone size are those of that table, but D and trimming were determined from the DNA. Counted in this sample were about 200,000 clones; approximately 93% of them appeared once. Of the sample, 0.9% to 1.1% is held by the ten largest clones.

Sequencing used peripheral blood, obtained 28 days after the second AZD1222 dose. The V and J genes are TRBV3-1 (or the pseudogene TRBV3-2) and TRBJ1-6; TRBD1 is a weak D gene call, 5 bases matching. The sequence derives from an adult who received the AZD1222 COVID-19 vaccine. The base sequence is TGTGCCAGCAGCCATCCGGGACGGCATAATTCACCCCTCCACTTT. It codes for CASSHPGRHNSPLHF.